This paragraph reports one T cell receptor (beta chain). The junction departs from the called germline gene at one end, perhaps through a read error. This entry comes from a study of tumor-infiltrating lymphocytes in primary liver carcinoma. For the study at large: Each sample had roughly 3.5 to 7.5 million productive TCRbeta reads regardless of tissue type.

Synthesis of TCR beta cDNA was carried out from approximately 500 ng total RNA with a constant-region primer. Libraries of TCR beta came from three nested multiplex PCR rounds with slightly modified ARM-PCR. Each CDR3 protein gets one entry after TCRdb re-called the multiplex PCR reads with MiXCR. The sample consists of tens of thousands of distinct CDR3 sequences, about 73% of them appearing once. Without any cell sorting, about 19-32 mg of bulk tissue yielded co-extracted RNA and DNA. The TCR comes from a man between 40 and 49 years old with primary liver carcinoma and hepatitis B virus infection. Input material: liver tumor tissue from sampling region 2. The subset denotes: tumor region T2, inferior pole.

DNA of the CDR3: TGCAGCGTTGAGGGATCCCTTTCGAGCTACGAGCAGTATTTC. This codes for CSVEGSLSSYEQYF. The chain is built from TRBV29-1 and TRBJ2-7; D unresolved. CDR1 SQVTM and CDR2 ANQGSEA come from the germline V gene. The CDR3 is made up of 14 amino acids.